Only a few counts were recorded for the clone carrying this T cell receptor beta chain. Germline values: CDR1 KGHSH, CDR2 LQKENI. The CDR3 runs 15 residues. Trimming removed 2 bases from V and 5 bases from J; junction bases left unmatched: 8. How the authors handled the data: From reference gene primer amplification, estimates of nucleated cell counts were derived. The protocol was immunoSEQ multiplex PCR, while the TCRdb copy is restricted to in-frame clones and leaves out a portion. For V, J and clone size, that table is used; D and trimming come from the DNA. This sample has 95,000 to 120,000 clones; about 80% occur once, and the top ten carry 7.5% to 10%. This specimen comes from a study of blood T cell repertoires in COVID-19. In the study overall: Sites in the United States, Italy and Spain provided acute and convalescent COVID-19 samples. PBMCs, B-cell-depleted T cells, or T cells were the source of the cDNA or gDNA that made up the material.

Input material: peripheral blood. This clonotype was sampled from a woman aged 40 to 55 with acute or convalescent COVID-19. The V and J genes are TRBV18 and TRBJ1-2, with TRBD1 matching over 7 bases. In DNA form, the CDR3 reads TGTGCCAGCTCACCATCAGACAGGGCCTCGTATGGCTACACCTTC. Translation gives CASSPSDRASYGYTF.